This TCR beta chain was obtained from a study of cytomegalovirus exposure and HLA in healthy donors. The primer mix had 60 Vbeta and 13 Jbeta primers. Libraries were prepared by immunoSEQ multiplex PCR; TCRdb keeps only in-frame clonotypes and omits some of them. This table holds about 89,000 clones, approximately 80% found once. The source is a female donor in good health and CMV-seropositive. The source material was PBMCs.

CDR3 region: CASSQREGVTSQETQYF. As DNA, the CDR3 is TGCGCCAGCAGCCAGAGGGAGGGGGTCACCTCCCAAGAGACCCAGTACTTC. This chain links TRBV4-1 with TRBJ2-5; maybe TRBD2 (7 bases). Germline CDR1 MGHRA, CDR2 YSYEKL. Deletions cut 3 bases from V and 1 base from J, with 18 bases between. CDR3 size: 17 residues.